Given below is one T cell receptor beta chain in context. The CDR3 covers 11 residues. Trimming pared 4 bases from V and 6 bases from J, leaving 9 bases between. The germline gives CDR1 GTSNPN, CDR2 SVGIG (reference sequence). Sequenced by immunoSEQ multiplex PCR; TCRdb stores in-frame clones only, minus some. In the table there are around 100,000 clones, about 91% of which are singletons. This entry belongs to a study of control samples from healthy donors and cancer patients. The sequence was collected from a man aged 25-40 years in good health. Sequencing was performed on blood. The chain combines TRBV30 with TRBJ1-1; D remains ambiguous. The CDR3 reads CAWNRAAEAFF. Written as DNA, the CDR3 is TGTGCCTGGAATCGGGCGGCTGAAGCTTTCTTT. The full variable domain, rest sourced from reference TRBV30 and TRBJ1-1, is SQTIHQWPATLVQPVGSPLSLECTVEGTSNPNLYWYRQAAGRGLQLLFYSVGIGQISSEVPQNLSASRPQDRQFILSSKKLLLSDSGFYLCAWNRAAEAFFGQGTRLTVV.